The present T cell receptor beta chain was sequenced within a study of cytomegalovirus exposure and HLA in healthy donors. Overall study: The 110 or so validation repertoires were produced on the same platform as the roughly 690 repertoires of the first cohort. This was reported in a later analysis.

Overall study results and limits: Cytomegalovirus-associated status was assigned to some 160 TCR beta chains. Subsequent analysis revealed that first-cohort TCR clusters tended to co-occur in the approximately 120 validation repertoires.

CDR3 length: 14 amino acids. V lost 6 bases to trimming and J lost 1 base; unmatched junction nucleotides: 5. Germline CDR1 reads MRHNA; CDR2 reads SNTAGT. The table came from immunoSEQ multiplex PCR; TCRdb's copy has only in-frame clones and leaves some out. Of around 300,000 clones listed, 88% were seen once; the top ten hold around 0.96%. This clone was recorded only once. Its antigen remains unidentified. From the 120-subject validation cohort, which was separate from the roughly 630-subject first cohort, the donors were drawn. The chain recombines TRBV6-4 with TRBJ1-1, with 7 positions matching TRBD1. Sequencing was done on a sample of PBMCs. This receptor was taken from a man aged 25-45 years in good health and CMV-seronegative. The CDR3 region is CASRTGTENTEAFF. CDR3 bases: TGTGCCAGCAGGACCGGGACAGAGAACACTGAAGCTTTCTTT.